The source of this T cell receptor (beta chain) is a study of cytomegalovirus exposure and HLA in healthy donors. Study-level results: The study carried out a later analysis of TCR beta sequences. It associated some 17,000 of them with specific HLA alleles at a false discovery rate of 0.05. A cluster of highly shared sequence variants was likely a sequencing artifact. A later analysis reportedly identified an Asian-associated ancestry cluster as carrying fewer N-insertions than the approximately 670-donor mean.

Primers for the PCR totalled 60 Vbeta and 13 Jbeta. Clones were read by immunoSEQ multiplex PCR, and TCRdb kept only the in-frame ones, dropping some. This sample's clone table lists roughly 150,000 clones. For this clone: The antigen remains unidentified.

Germline V gene data show CDR1 as LNHNV and CDR2 as YYDKDF (reference sequence). V dropped 5 bases and J dropped 9 bases, with 20 bases sitting between them. The CDR3 covers 15 residues. This sequence was found in a woman aged 45 to 65 in good health and CMV-seronegative. The sample consisted of PBMCs. This chain links TRBV15 with TRBJ2-1, with unresolved D. DNA for the CDR3: TGTGCCACCAGCGTTGACAAGCCCGACCTAAGTGAGCAGTTCTTC. It codes for CATSVDKPDLSEQFF. Complete variable domain (other parts from reference TRBV15 and TRBJ2-1): DAMVIQNPRYQVTQFGKPVTLSCSQTLNHNVMYWYQQKSSQAPKLLFHYYDKDFNNEADTPDNFQSRRPNTSFCFLDIRSPGLGDTAMYLCATSVDKPDLSEQFFGPGTRLTVL.